This entry describes one TCR beta chain. This clone has a single count. There is no known antigen for this receptor. Base quality data are lacking; no much larger clone is found one base away. One collaborating source in Seattle enrolled patients while the patients were actively infected and followed the patients over time throughout the course of disease. Each collaborating institution followed its own protocols to collect whole blood in K2EDTA tubes. For TCRbeta analysis, collaborators shipped samples as frozen whole blood, isolated PBMCs, or DNA extracted from either of those sample types. This record belongs to a study of blood T cell repertoires in COVID-19 (dated by TCRdb to 2020 to 2021). For the wider study: Collaborator samples came from the United States, Italy and Spain and covered acute and convalescent phases of COVID-19. The material from the prospective study consisted of cDNA or gDNA derived from T cells, B-cell-depleted T cells, or PBMCs. Deeply sampled blood TCRbeta repertoires from subjects exposed to, actively infected with, or recovered from COVID-19 were included in the dataset. The repertoires were made available in a free public database intended to serve as a resource for research on the immune response to SARS-CoV-2. Samples were obtained from the ongoing ImmuneRACE study (first 160 participants) and from about 1,300 subjects provided by 6 global collaborators. Sample metadata almost always included a de-identified subject ID, COVID-19 status, age in years and sex. Where available, HLA class I and class II types were taken from metadata supplied by the sample provider and were not determined by assay-based typing.

The germline V end is reduced by 0 bases and the J end by 5 bases; junction bases left unmatched: 4. For CDR1 and CDR2, the germline V gene lists SGHRS and YFSETQ. The CDR3 starts with the cysteine, ends with the phenylalanine, and has 14 residues. The kept DNA is CDR3 alone, 42 bases in frame from the first base. Results and caveats for the whole study, not just this receptor: Clinical and demographic metadata were provided uncurated, with the amount varying by source and participant.

TCRbeta CDR3 regions were amplified from genomic DNA by means of the immunoSEQ Assay, a bias-controlled multiplex PCR. The study's processing was this. Within the assay, amplification of reference gene primers was used to estimate how many nucleated cells each sample contained. To quantify the absolute abundance of each unique TCRbeta CDR3 rearrangement, sequence reads were collapsed and filtered. For each sample, productive Simpson clonality was calculated by taking the square root of Simpson's diversity index across productive rearrangements. TCRdb re-hosts the immuneACCESS table, in-frame sequences only. Its copies lack some clones; in the studies checked, an unresolved V gene accounts for under half of them, and the cause for the rest is not known. The V and J calls and clone size come from that table; D and trimming were worked out from the DNA. Present in this sample are more than 90,000 clones, approximately 88% of which were seen just once. Together, the top ten hold approximately 20% of the sample.

Sequencing was carried out using peripheral blood. The origin of this receptor is a woman aged 55-75 years with COVID-19, enrolled during active disease. Recombination linked TRBV5-1 to TRBJ2-7; 8 bases in the middle match TRBD1. The CDR3 in this case is CASSLGDRLHEQYF. In nucleotides, the sequence is TGCGCCAGCAGCTTGGGGGACAGGCTCCACGAGCAGTACTTC.